Sequencing of this T cell receptor beta chain was carried out in a study of memory CD4+ T cells and cytomegalovirus serostatus. The wider study: This sample comes from healthy Belgian adults, 9 CMV seropositive, 24 seronegative.

Turning to this clone: The antigen is not known.

Study-level findings and limits: Repertoires predicted CMV serostatus with median bootstrapped AUC of about 0.95.

CDR1 MNHNY and CDR2 SVGAGI come from the germline V gene (reference sequence). The CDR3 loop spans 15 amino acids. The V gene lost 0 bases and the J gene lost 5 bases, with 10 bases spanning the gap. Study processing details: Out-of-frame sequences were removed, leaving a few million distinct TCRbeta sequences. The method was immunoSEQ multiplex PCR; TCRdb's version includes in-frame clones alone and lacks a portion of them. That table furnishes V, J and clone size, whereas the DNA furnished D and trimming. Of almost 45,000 clones listed, about 80% are singletons. The sort gate was single viable CD3+CD4+CD8-CD45RO+ cells for memory CD4+ T cells. Positive selection with CD4 microbeads enriched total CD4+ T cells.

The V and J genes are TRBV6-6 and TRBJ1-4, with D tentatively TRBD1 (5 bases). The receptor was isolated from an adult in good health and CMV-seronegative. Specimen: memory CD4+ T cells from blood. CDR3 nucleotides: TGTGCCAGCAGTTACTCGCGGCAGGGAAATGAAAAACTGTTTTTT. The encoded protein is CASSYSRQGNEKLFF.